A selection of T cell receptor beta chains follows, all from one sample in a study of blood T cells in healthy people across ages. TCRdb re-analysed the 5' RACE reads in MiXCR, keeping a single row per CDR3 protein. This sample yields fewer than 2 million distinct CDR3 sequences, of which roughly two fifths are seen a single time; roughly 23% belongs to the top ten. Sample: blood. Receptor source: a human donor in good health. CDR3s include the opening cysteine and the closing phenylalanine or tryptophan. The D gene is left open where the match is weak. Size is omitted from some rows. Given values are once, few, many or a class for expanded clones.

clone_size	j_call	cdr3_length	v_call	d_call	cdr3_aa	cdr3_nt
few	TRBJ2-1	14	TRBV7-3	NA	CASSPSLAEGEQFF	TGTGCCAGCAGCCCCTCCCTAGCAGAGGGTGAGCAGTTCTTC
NA	TRBJ2-3	12	TRBV29-1	NA	CSVTAGADTQYF	TGCAGCGTTACCGCTGGCGCAGATACGCAGTATTTT
NA	TRBJ2-4	14	TRBV13	TRBD1	CASSLLQGAEEQYF	TGTGCCAGCAGCTTACTACAGGGGGCCGAGGAGCAGTACTTC
many	TRBJ2-4	14	TRBV12-3/TRBV12-4	NA	CASSLGGTLNIQYF	TGTGCCAGCAGTTTAGGGGGGACTCTAAACATTCAGTACTTC
few	TRBJ1-2	16	TRBV7-9	NA	CASSQTTGLASYGYTF	TGTGCCAGCAGCCAAACCACAGGGTTGGCCTCTTATGGCTACACCTTC
NA	TRBJ2-6	15	TRBV7-2	NA	CASSFGATGANVLTF	TGTGCCAGCAGCTTCGGAGCGACTGGGGCCAACGTCCTGACTTTC
few	TRBJ1-2	19	TRBV5-1	TRBD1	CASSIRTGGQPLSSNGYTF	TGCGCCAGCAGCATCCGGACAGGGGGCCAACCACTCTCGAGTAATGGCTACACCTTC
NA	TRBJ1-2	14	TRBV7-2	NA	CASSLGTEVYGYTF	TGTGCCAGCAGCTTAGGCACGGAGGTCTATGGCTACACCTTC
few	TRBJ1-5	13	TRBV6-2/TRBV6-3	NA	CASSYYGDQPQHF	TGTGCCAGCAGTTACTATGGGGATCAGCCCCAGCATTTT
few	TRBJ2-3	19	TRBV4-3	TRBD2	CASSRLLGLAGASTDTQYF	TGCGCCAGCAGCCGGTTACTGGGACTAGCGGGGGCCAGCACAGATACGCAGTATTTT
NA	TRBJ2-1	17	TRBV5-1	NA	CASSLRGGRSSYNEQFF	TGCGCCAGCAGCTTGAGGGGGGGACGGAGCTCCTACAATGAGCAGTTCTTC
few	TRBJ2-5	14	TRBV6-1	TRBD1	CASSRRQGQETQYF	TGTGCCAGCAGCAGAAGACAGGGGCAGGAGACCCAGTACTTC
NA	TRBJ2-7	13	TRBV12-3/TRBV12-4	TRBD1	CASNPDRAGEQYF	TGTGCCAGCAATCCAGACAGGGCGGGCGAGCAGTACTTC
few	TRBJ1-2	14	TRBV5-1	TRBD1	CASSPTGGAHGYTF	TGCGCCAGCAGCCCCACAGGGGGCGCGCATGGCTACACCTTC
NA	TRBJ1-3	17	TRBV18	TRBD1	CASSPAPGTTGGNTIYF	TGTGCCAGCTCACCAGCCCCCGGAACGACAGGGGGGAACACCATATATTTT
NA	TRBJ2-5	13	TRBV29-1	NA	CSGQRGSLETQYF	TGCAGCGGGCAAAGGGGGTCGTTAGAGACCCAGTACTTC
NA	TRBJ2-3	16	TRBV20-1	NA	CSASLQGRLGTDTQYF	TGCAGTGCTAGCCTACAGGGCCGACTTGGCACAGATACGCAGTATTTT
few	TRBJ2-3	17	TRBV6-2/TRBV6-3	TRBD2	CASSSLAGGPNTDTQYF	TGTGCCAGCAGTTCATTAGCGGGGGGACCGAACACAGATACGCAGTATTTT
few	TRBJ2-5	17	TRBV3-1	NA	CASTTWRGPNSKETQYF	TGTGCCAGCACGACTTGGAGAGGGCCGAACTCCAAAGAGACCCAGTACTTC
many	TRBJ2-1	15	TRBV5-1	NA	CASSPSGTTYNEQFF	TGCGCCAGCAGCCCATCCGGGACAACTTACAATGAGCAGTTCTTC
few	TRBJ1-2	14	TRBV9	NA	CASSVTRGAGGYTF	TGTGCCAGCAGCGTAACCCGGGGGGCAGGTGGCTACACCTTC
few	TRBJ2-1	16	TRBV7-2	NA	CASSFGVEPPYNEQFF	TGTGCCAGCAGCTTCGGCGTCGAGCCACCTTACAATGAGCAGTTCTTC
few	TRBJ2-7	12	TRBV20-1	NA	CSAKWGPREQYF	TGCAGTGCTAAGTGGGGGCCCCGCGAGCAGTACTTC
few	TRBJ2-7	13	TRBV12-3/TRBV12-4	NA	CASSLPPPSEQYF	TGTGCCAGCAGTTTACCACCTCCATCGGAGCAGTACTTC
NA	TRBJ1-2	11	TRBV12-3/TRBV12-4	NA	CASSHVGGYTF	TGTGCCAGCAGTCACGTTGGGGGCTACACCTTC
NA	TRBJ1-1	14	TRBV9	NA	CASSVEGFNTEAFF	TGTGCCAGCAGCGTTGAGGGGTTCAACACTGAAGCTTTCTTT
NA	TRBJ1-1	14	TRBV3-1	NA	CASSPDPGTTEAFF	TGTGCCAGCAGCCCGGACCCCGGGACAACTGAAGCTTTCTTT
few	TRBJ1-4	14	TRBV19	TRBD1	CASSPDRGHEKLFF	TGTGCCAGTAGCCCGGACAGGGGACATGAAAAACTGTTTTTT
few	TRBJ2-1	17	TRBV7-2	NA	CASSLAPGWDAYNEQFF	TGTGCCAGCAGCTTAGCGCCAGGTTGGGACGCCTACAATGAGCAGTTCTTC
NA	TRBJ1-2	14	TRBV7-9	NA	CASTSVFRIRGYTF	TGTGCCAGCACCTCCGTGTTCAGAATAAGGGGCTACACCTTC
NA	TRBJ2-7	15	TRBV5-1	TRBD1	CASSFLQGAQYEQYF	TGCGCCAGCAGCTTTCTACAGGGGGCTCAGTACGAGCAGTACTTC
NA	TRBJ1-1	15	TRBV5-1	NA	CASSSRQGVGSEAFF	TGCGCCAGCAGTTCTCGGCAAGGGGTCGGATCCGAAGCTTTCTTT
NA	TRBJ2-5	17	TRBV12-3/TRBV12-4	TRBD2	CASSKPRASGPQETQYF	TGTGCCAGCAGCAAACCCCGGGCTAGCGGACCTCAAGAGACCCAGTACTTC
NA	TRBJ2-1	18	TRBV20-1	TRBD2	CSASLRLGGGAGRDEQFF	TGCAGTGCTAGTCTTCGGCTAGGCGGGGGGGCCGGTCGCGATGAGCAGTTCTTC
NA	TRBJ1-6	15	TRBV7-2	NA	CASSLQSQGNSPLHF	TGTGCCAGCAGCTTACAATCACAGGGTAATTCACCCCTCCACTTT
NA	TRBJ2-7	13	TRBV20-1	NA	CSAREAGSYEQYF	TGCAGTGCTAGAGAGGCAGGGTCCTACGAGCAGTACTTC
few	TRBJ2-1	16	TRBV29-1	NA	CSVEPGDSQTYNEQFF	TGCAGCGTCGAACCGGGGGACAGCCAGACCTACAATGAGCAGTTCTTC
NA	TRBJ2-7	13	TRBV15	NA	CATSRDSLYEQYF	TGTGCCACCAGCAGAGACAGTCTCTACGAGCAGTACTTC
many	TRBJ2-4	15	TRBV7-9	NA	CASSSEAFRGDLQYF	TGTGCCAGCAGCTCGGAGGCCTTCCGCGGTGACCTTCAGTACTTC
NA	TRBJ2-3	15	TRBV29-1	TRBD2	CSAGGTSGSGGTQYF	TGCAGCGCCGGTGGGACTAGCGGGTCGGGGGGTACGCAGTATTTT
NA	TRBJ1-4	17	TRBV5-1	TRBD1	CASSLDGTGPTLEKLFF	TGCGCCAGCAGCTTGGATGGGACAGGGCCCACCCTGGAAAAACTGTTTTTT
few	TRBJ1-4	15	TRBV5-5	NA	CASSSIQGVNEKLFF	TGTGCCAGCAGCTCAATTCAAGGGGTAAATGAAAAACTGTTTTTT